What follows are 30 T cell receptor beta chains derived from one specimen sequenced in a study of T cell responses to AZD1222 COVID-19 vaccine (dated by TCRdb to the early 2020s). The time point label, read with the paper, signifies: baseline before first vaccination. The library relied on the immunoSEQ multiplex PCR assay. The immuneACCESS repertoire file appears here via TCRdb, limited to in-frame rearrangements. These files lack a portion of the clones; in checked studies, under half of the deficit traces to unresolved V genes, and the cause of the others is not known. Present in this sample are around 160,000 clones, about 89% of which were seen just once. The top ten clonotypes cover 5.1% of the sample. Sequencing was performed on peripheral blood, taken on day 0 of AZD1222 vaccination. The origin of the receptors is an adult in good health.

The chain links TRBV4-2 to TRBJ2-1; D unclear. CDR1 LGHNA and CDR2 YNFKEQ come from the germline V gene. CDR3 length equals 16 residues. V was cut by 0 bases and J by 3 bases, with 12 bases left in between. The CDR3 here is CASSQDVDRIYNEQFF. Here the CDR3 DNA reads TGTGCCAGCAGCCAAGACGTAGATAGGATCTACAATGAGCAGTTCTTC.

This chain connects TRBV28 to TRBJ1-1; D unresolved. Germline V lookup: CDR1 MDHEN, CDR2 SYDVKM. CDR3 length: 10 residues. V lost 5 bases and J 11 bases, leaving 9 bases between the germline ends. DNA for the CDR3: TGTGCCAGCAGTGCCCTCCGGGCTTTCTTT. It translates to CASSALRAFF.

V and J are TRBV28 and TRBJ2-3; 9 bases line up with TRBD1. This CDR3 has 14 residues. Germline-derived CDR1 and CDR2 are MDHEN and SYDVKM. J lost 4 bases, V lost 4 bases, and 3 bases had no gene match. CDR3 nucleotide sequence: TGTGCCAGCAGTTCCACAGGGGGCGCAGATACGCAGTATTTT. Translation: CASSSTGGADTQYF.

This rearrangement joins TRBV4-2 to TRBJ1-2; D gene ambiguous. V lost 6 bases, J lost 4 bases, and 9 bases lay in between. This CDR3 spans 12 amino acids. Germline assignment: CDR1 LGHNA and CDR2 YNFKEQ. The CDR3 reads CASRSSSYGYTF. In DNA form, the CDR3 reads TGTGCCAGCAGGTCGAGTTCCTATGGCTACACCTTC.

This chain uses TRBV11-2 with TRBJ1-3, with 9 bases aligning to TRBD1. The V and J ends lost 4 bases and 6 bases, in that order; junction bases with no gene match: 1. CDR1 and CDR2 (germline): SGHAT, FQNNGV. The CDR3 is 13 amino acids. In DNA, the CDR3 is TGTGCCAGCAGCTGGACAGGGGCAAACACCATATATTTT. Its translation: CASSWTGANTIYF. The whole variable domain, remainder taken from reference TRBV11-2 and TRBJ1-3, is EAGVAQSPRYKIIEKRQSVAFWCNPISGHATLYWYQQILGQGPKLLIQFQNNGVVDDSQLPKDRFSAERLKGVDSTLKIQPAKLEDSAVYLCASSWTGANTIYFGEGSWLTVV.

This chain connects TRBV7-9 to TRBJ2-1; no clear D gene. Trimming took off 1 base at V and 0 bases at J, with 7 bases between the two ends. Germline V gene lookup returns CDR1 SEHNR and CDR2 FQNEAQ (reference sequence). This CDR3 has 15 amino acids. The CDR3 loop reads CASSLVVGSYNEQFF. CDR3 DNA: TGTGCCAGCAGCTTAGTGGTCGGCTCCTACAATGAGCAGTTCTTC.

The chain is built from TRBV5-8 and TRBJ2-7; TRBD2 matches 11 bases. With 5 bases clipped from V and 3 bases from J, the junction kept 4 bases outside the gene matches. The CDR3 sequence is 14 residues long. Germline CDR1 and CDR2: SGHTS and YDEGEE. CDR3 in amino acids: CASRRLAGGYEQYF. DNA of the CDR3: TGTGCCAGCAGACGGCTAGCGGGAGGCTACGAGCAGTACTTC.

The gene calls are TRBV28 and TRBJ1-2, with 7 bases fitting TRBD1. The CDR3 is made up of 12 amino acids. The ends lost 8 bases at V and 8 bases at J; junction bases unmatched: 8. The germline CDR1 and CDR2 sequences are MDHEN and SYDVKM. Here the CDR3 DNA reads TGTGCCAGCGAAGACAGGGTCGGAGGCTACACCTTC. Translating it yields CASEDRVGGYTF.

The rearrangement links TRBV2 to TRBJ2-5, with a weak D call TRBD2 (5 bases). The V gene lost 8 bases and the J gene lost 1 base, with 14 bases spanning the gap. The CDR3 spans 14 residues. Germline lookup yields CDR1 SNHLY and CDR2 FYNNEI. The CDR3: CASGRTALQETQYF. The DNA of the CDR3 is TGTGCCAGCGGAAGGACTGCTCTCCAAGAGACCCAGTACTTC.

The chain uses TRBV10-1 and TRBJ2-3, with 11 nucleotides matching TRBD2. J was trimmed by 4 bases and V by 5 bases; bases with no gene match: 8. The CDR3 consists of 16 residues. CDR1 WNHNN and CDR2 SYGVQD come from the germline V gene (reference sequence). The CDR3 DNA reads as TGCGCCAGCAGTCCCCTTAGCGGGAGGGCCGCAGATACGCAGTATTTT. Its protein is CASSPLSGRAADTQYF.

V usage is TRBV7-2 and J usage is TRBJ2-1, with D maybe TRBD2 (5 bases). This CDR3 is 15 amino acids long. V was shortened by 1 base and J by 2 bases, with 9 bases between the two germline ends. CDR1 is SGHTA and CDR2 is FQGNSA in the germline V gene. The DNA for the CDR3 is TGTGCCAGCAGCTTAGGGCTAGCCGCCTACAATGAGCAGTTCTTC. Its protein is CASSLGLAAYNEQFF.

The gene calls are TRBV6-6 and TRBJ2-1; a possible D gene is TRBD2 (7 bases). The germline V gene encodes CDR1 MNHNY and CDR2 SVGAGI (reference sequence). The V end lost 2 bases, the J end lost 13 bases, and 24 bases lay between the germline ends. This CDR3 has 16 residues. The CDR3 loop reads CASSYAQGLGGVKQFF. CDR3 in DNA: TGTGCCAGCAGTTACGCTCAGGGGTTGGGGGGGGTAAAACAGTTCTTC.

This chain uses TRBV5-5 with TRBJ2-7, with 12 bases lining up with TRBD2. There are 15 residues in the CDR3. V shed 6 bases, J shed 3 bases, and the junction held 7 bases outside the gene matches. Germline values: CDR1 SGHKS, CDR2 YYEKEE (reference sequence). CDR3 protein: CASTPLTSGGYEQYF. Written as DNA, the CDR3 is TGTGCCAGCACCCCTTTGACTAGCGGGGGCTACGAGCAGTACTTC.

The chain has TRBV28 and TRBJ1-6; 8 bases are a match to TRBD1. From germline, CDR1 is MDHEN and CDR2 SYDVKM. The J segment lost 6 bases and the V segment lost 5 bases, leaving 6 bases of the junction unmatched. The CDR3 runs to 15 residues. CDR3 nucleotides: TGTGCCAGCAGTAAGGACAGGGCATTTAATTCACCCCTCCACTTT. Encoded protein: CASSKDRAFNSPLHF.

The rearrangement joins TRBV6-5 to TRBJ1-5; a possible D gene is TRBD1 (6 bases). The CDR3 covers 16 residues. The V gene lost 6 bases and the J gene lost 4 bases, with 19 bases spanning the gap. The germline V gene encodes CDR1 MNHEY and CDR2 SVGAGI. The CDR3 sequence is CASRYTFRTANQPQHF. The CDR3 region has the DNA TGTGCCAGCAGGTACACCTTCCGGACAGCTAATCAGCCCCAGCATTTT.

The chain carries TRBV2 and TRBJ1-1; TRBD1 aligns across 7 bases. The germline CDR1 and CDR2 sequences are SNHLY and FYNNEI. CDR3 length equals 13 residues. Losses at the gene ends were 4 bases for V and 8 bases for J; bases not matched to a gene: 7. CDR3 DNA sequence: TGTGCCAGCAGTGGGACAGGCCCTTCCGAAGCTTTCTTT. Protein sequence: CASSGTGPSEAFF.

This chain connects TRBV7-2 to TRBJ1-2; tentative D call: TRBD1 (5 bases). Germline V CDR1 and CDR2: SGHTA, FQGNSA. V was cut by 0 bases and J by 4 bases, with 6 bases left in between. There are 13 residues in the CDR3. The CDR3 bases are TGTGCCAGCAGCTTAGCGGGGCTCTATGGCTACACCTTC. Translation: CASSLAGLYGYTF.

The chain combines TRBV9 with TRBJ1-1, with TRBD1 as a possible D gene (6 bases). Trimming left V 2 bases short and J 0 bases short, with 8 bases between. CDR1 is SGDLS, CDR2 YYNGEE, per germline. This CDR3 has 14 residues. In DNA form, the CDR3 reads TGTGCCAGCAGCGTCGGACAGATGAACACTGAAGCTTTCTTT. Translation: CASSVGQMNTEAFF.

The gene calls are TRBV30 and TRBJ2-7; D gene ambiguous. The V end was cut by 0 bases, the J end by 0 bases, with 3 bases between. There are 12 residues in the CDR3. Looked up from germline, CDR1 is GTSNPN and CDR2 is SVGIG (reference sequence). Here the CDR3 reads CAWSVTSYEQYF. The CDR3, as DNA: TGTGCCTGGAGTGTAACCTCCTACGAGCAGTACTTC. Full variable domain (missing parts from reference TRBV30 and TRBJ2-7): SQTIHQWPATLVQPVGSPLSLECTVEGTSNPNLYWYRQAAGRGLQLLFYSVGIGQISSEVPQNLSASRPQDRQFILSSKKLLLSDSGFYLCAWSVTSYEQYFGPGTRLTVT.

V gene TRBV4-3 combines with J gene TRBJ2-6; D is unresolved. Trimming left V 4 bases short and J 4 bases short, with 8 bases between. CDR3 size: 14 residues. CDR1 LGHNA and CDR2 YSLEER come from the germline V gene. The CDR3 loop reads CASSPLTGANVLTF. In DNA form, the CDR3 reads TGCGCCAGCAGCCCATTAACCGGGGCCAACGTCCTGACTTTC.

The gene calls are TRBV12-3 or TRBV12-4 and TRBJ2-7; D may be TRBD1 (6 bases). Deletions cut 6 bases from V and 6 bases from J, with 9 bases between. CDR3 length equals 11 residues. CDR3 sequence: CASSPRGEQYF. The CDR3 DNA follows: TGTGCCAGCAGCCCCAGGGGCGAGCAGTACTTC.

This clone occurred once. This chain connects TRBV3-1 (or the pseudogene TRBV3-2) to TRBJ1-2, with 7 nucleotides matching TRBD1. In germline, CDR1 is LGHDT, CDR2 YNNKEL (reference sequence). This CDR3 region has 15 residues. J gave up 4 bases and V 2 bases, and 7 bases lay outside the gene matches. For the CDR3, the DNA is TGTGCCAGCAGCCAACGGACAGGTGATAGCTATGGCTACACCTTC. It translates to CASSQRTGDSYGYTF.

This clone was observed a single time. The chain couples TRBV28 to TRBJ1-1; no definite D call. CDR1 is MDHEN and CDR2 is SYDVKM in the germline V gene. This CDR3 comprises 12 residues. The ends were cut back, 5 bases at V and 6 bases at J, with 10 bases in the middle. CDR3 sequence reads: CASSKGIAEAFF. DNA of the CDR3: TGTGCCAGCAGTAAAGGGATTGCTGAAGCTTTCTTT.

This clone occurred once. This chain links TRBV28 with TRBJ2-7; maybe TRBD1 (6 bases). Trimming removed 4 bases from V and 4 bases from J, with 20 bases in between. CDR1 and CDR2 from the germline V gene are MDHEN and SYDVKM. This CDR3 has 16 amino acids. The CDR3 here is CASSSPKETGQYEQYF. The CDR3 bases are TGTGCCAGCAGTTCCCCTAAAGAAACAGGGCAGTACGAGCAGTACTTC.

This chain uses TRBV19 with TRBJ1-6; the D gene is possibly TRBD1 (6 bases). CDR1 LNHDA and CDR2 SQIVND come from the germline V gene (reference sequence). There are 15 residues in the CDR3. V gave up 3 bases and J gave up 9 bases, with 15 bases separating them. CDR3 sequence reads: CASSIEGGLGSPLHF. In DNA, the CDR3 is TGTGCCAGTAGTATCGAAGGGGGGCTAGGTTCACCCCTCCACTTT.

The chain recombines TRBV4-1 with TRBJ2-6, with a tentative D call TRBD2 (5 bases). The CDR3 runs to 15 residues. V was cut by 1 base and J by 3 bases, with 7 bases left in between. The germline V gene encodes CDR1 MGHRA and CDR2 YSYEKL. The DNA of the CDR3 is TGCGCCAGCAGCCAAGTTGGAGGTGGGGCCAACGTCCTGACTTTC. Its translation: CASSQVGGGANVLTF.

The chain couples TRBV5-4 to TRBJ2-7, with 9 bases fitting TRBD1. Unmatched junction bases numbered 3, after V lost 3 bases and J lost 5 bases. CDR1 and CDR2 from the germline V gene are SGHNT and YYREEE (reference sequence). The CDR3 sequence is 13 residues long. In nucleotides, the CDR3 is TGTGCCAGCAGCTGGACAGGGGCCGACGAGCAGTACTTC. This sequence encodes CASSWTGADEQYF.

The V gene is TRBV29-1, the J gene TRBJ2-3; 8 bases fit TRBD2. This CDR3 is 14 amino acids long. Germline loops: CDR1 SQVTM, CDR2 ANQGSEA. Trimming at V came to 3 bases and at J to 2 bases, leaving 4 bases not matched to a gene. The CDR3 region is CSVDLSGTTDTQYF. DNA of the CDR3: TGCAGCGTTGATCTTAGCGGGACCACAGATACGCAGTATTTT.

The chain recombines TRBV27 with TRBJ2-2; possibly TRBD2 for D (6 bases). CDR3 size: 17 residues. V was trimmed by 5 bases and J by 7 bases, leaving 23 bases between them. Germline V gene data show CDR1 as MNHEY and CDR2 as SMNVEV (reference sequence). DNA of the CDR3: TGTGCCAGCAGTCCCAGACTAGTCCTGACGTCGGGCGGGGAGCTGTTTTTT. Translated, it gives CASSPRLVLTSGGELFF.

The V call is TRBV7-6, the J call TRBJ1-4; D is unresolved. This CDR3 region has 11 residues. Germline values: CDR1 SGHVS, CDR2 FNYEAQ. The ends were cut back, 11 bases at V and 2 bases at J, with 6 bases in the middle. The CDR3 loop reads CAVGTNEKLFF. The DNA of the CDR3 is TGTGCCGTGGGGACTAATGAAAAACTGTTTTTT. The full variable domain, its missing parts supplied by reference TRBV7-6 and TRBJ1-4, is GAGVSQSPRYKVTKRGQDVALRCDPISGHVSLYWYRQALGQGPEFLTYFNYEAQQDKSGLPNDRFSAERPEGSISTLTIQRTEQRDSAMYRCAVGTNEKLFFGSGTQLSVL.